This T cell receptor beta chain is drawn from a study of blood T cell repertoires in COVID-19. Across the whole study: Acute-phase and convalescent COVID-19 samples originated in the United States, Italy and Spain.

The germline V gene has CDR1 SGHRS and CDR2 YFSETQ. The V segment lost 0 bases and the J segment 8 bases; nucleotides outside the gene matches: 9. This CDR3 comprises 15 residues. Measured with immunoSEQ multiplex PCR; TCRdb has only the in-frame clones, and not every one. The table has fewer than 350,000 clones, 75% to 90% seen once; the top ten hold approximately 4.2%. This clonotype was obtained from a middle-aged man with acute or convalescent COVID-19. The specimen was peripheral blood. The gene calls are TRBV5-1 and TRBJ1-2; 8 bases map to TRBD1. The CDR3 loop reads CASSLAQTGGRGYTF. In nucleotides, the CDR3 is TGCGCCAGCAGCTTGGCCCAAACAGGGGGTAGAGGCTACACCTTC. Filled out from reference TRBV5-1 and TRBJ1-2, the complete variable domain reads KAGVTQTPRYLIKTRGQQVTLSCSPISGHRSVSWYQQTPGQGLQFLFEYFSETQRNKGNFPGRFSGRQFSNSRSEMNVSTLELGDSALYLCASSLAQTGGRGYTFGSGTRLTVV.